The T cell receptor (beta chain) described here comes from a study of T cell repertoires in cytomegalovirus infection. General study findings and limits: In two of eight donors, the top clonotype was HLA-C-restricted CMV-specific. Totalled public TCR beta family frequency picked out people who carried CMV plus the relevant HLA.

Germline loops: CDR1 SEHNR, CDR2 FQNEAQ (reference sequence). V was clipped by 5 bases and J by 6 bases; unmatched bases: 11. There are 15 residues in the CDR3. TCRdb re-derived calls from the reads in MiXCR, one entry per CDR3 protein. Counted here are roughly 630,000 distinct CDR3 sequences, 20% to 30% occurring once; the ten biggest clones make up roughly 8%. This clonotype was picked up a small number of times. The antigen is not known. The chain employs TRBV7-9 and TRBJ1-2; 8 nucleotides align to TRBD1. This TCR came from a human donor in good health (CMV status not recorded). Some clones in this sample may be carry-over from other donors' samples. Specimen: CD8+ T cells from PBMCs. CDR3 sequence (DNA): TGTGCCAGCAGCCGAGCCGGGACAGGACGTGATGGCTACACCTTC. It codes for CASSRAGTGRDGYTF.